Here is one T cell receptor beta chain with its context. The antigen remains unidentified. This sample is part of a study of cytomegalovirus exposure and HLA in healthy donors. About the research overall: From about 179 million T cells, an earlier analysis saw roughly 110 million unique TCR beta sequences. About 85 million unique TCRs from HLA-typed donors were held in an early release of data.

60 Vbeta and 13 Jbeta primers were used in PCR. The data were produced by immunoSEQ multiplex PCR, yet TCRdb's version contains in-frame clones alone and is incomplete. The sample lists about 160,000 clones; about 75% were seen once. Overall study results and limits: CMV serostatus was the sole immune exposure information available.

Trimming at V came to 1 base and at J to 3 bases, leaving 2 bases not matched to a gene. CDR1 SGHAT and CDR2 FQNNGV come from the germline V gene. The CDR3 sequence is 15 residues long. The specimen was PBMCs. The rearrangement joins TRBV11-2 to TRBJ2-3; 9 bases match TRBD2. The receptor was isolated from a female donor in good health and CMV-seronegative. The CDR3, as DNA: TGTGCCAGCAGCTTAGGCAGCGGGGGGACAGATACGCAGTATTTT. It specifies CASSLGSGGTDTQYF.